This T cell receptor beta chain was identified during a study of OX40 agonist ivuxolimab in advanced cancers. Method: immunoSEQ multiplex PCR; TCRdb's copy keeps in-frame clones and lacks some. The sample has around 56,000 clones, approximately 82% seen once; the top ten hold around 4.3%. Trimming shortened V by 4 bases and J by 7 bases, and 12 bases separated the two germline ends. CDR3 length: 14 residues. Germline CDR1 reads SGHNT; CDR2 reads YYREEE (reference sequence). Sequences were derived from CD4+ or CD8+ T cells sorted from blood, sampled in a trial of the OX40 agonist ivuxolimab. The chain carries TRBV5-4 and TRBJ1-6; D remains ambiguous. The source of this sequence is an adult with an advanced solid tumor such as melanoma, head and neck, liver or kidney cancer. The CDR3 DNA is TGTGCCAGCAGCCGCGGACCGCAGAATTCACCCCTCCACTTT. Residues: CASSRGPQNSPLHF. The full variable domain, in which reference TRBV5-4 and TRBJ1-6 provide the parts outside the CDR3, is ETGVTQSPTHLIKTRGQQVTLRCSSQSGHNTVSWYQQALGQGPQFIFQYYREEENGRGNFPPRFSGLQFPNYSSELNVNALELDDSALYLCASSRGPQNSPLHFGNGTRLTVT.